This T cell receptor beta chain was found in a study of blood T cell repertoires in COVID-19. Overall study context: PBMCs, B-cell-depleted T cells, or T cells provided the cDNA or gDNA that made up the material.

With V trimmed by 2 bases and J by 4 bases, 12 bases remained unmatched. Germline CDR1 MNHEY, CDR2 SVGEGT. The CDR3 totals 17 residues. Original analysis: Estimation of nucleated cell counts relied on the amplification of reference gene primers. Libraries were prepared by immunoSEQ multiplex PCR; TCRdb keeps only in-frame clonotypes and omits some of them. V and J calls and clone size are given by that table; D and trimming were obtained from the DNA. The table includes hundreds of thousands of clones, approximately 90% detected once. This chain uses TRBV6-2 or TRBV6-3 with TRBJ1-1, with TRBD1 matching over 8 bases. Sequencing was carried out using peripheral blood. The receptor's source is a woman aged 45 to 65 who had recovered from COVID-19. The CDR3 nucleotides read TGTGCCAGCAGTTACGACAGGGGCGGCGTAAGGGGCACTGAAGCTTTCTTT. It is translated as CASSYDRGGVRGTEAFF.